This TCR beta chain was obtained from a study of cytomegalovirus exposure and HLA in healthy donors. Study results and limitations: The study listed some 160 cytomegalovirus-associated TCR beta chains. The dataset shows that most TCR sequences were rare, while some public TCRs occurred in many donors. Confirmation in vitro established that a few CMV-associated chains were specific for CMV antigens.

In the case of this clone: What it binds is not known.

While the first cohort had hundreds of subjects, the donors belonged to the separate validation cohort of fewer than 150 subjects. The CDR3 runs 15 residues. The germline V and J ends were trimmed by 3 bases and 0 bases, with 10 bases remaining between them. Germline V gives CDR1 SGHDT, CDR2 YYEEEE. Assay used: immunoSEQ multiplex PCR; TCRdb lists only in-frame clones, some missing. The data hold about 260,000 clones, with 90% observed a single time. The chain recombines TRBV5-6 with TRBJ2-4, with D uncertain. Sequenced sample: PBMCs. The receptor was isolated from a woman in her thirties in good health and CMV-seronegative. Here the CDR3 reads CASSSERLAKNIQYF. The CDR3 DNA reads TGTGCCAGCAGCTCTGAAAGGCTAGCCAAAAACATTCAGTACTTC.